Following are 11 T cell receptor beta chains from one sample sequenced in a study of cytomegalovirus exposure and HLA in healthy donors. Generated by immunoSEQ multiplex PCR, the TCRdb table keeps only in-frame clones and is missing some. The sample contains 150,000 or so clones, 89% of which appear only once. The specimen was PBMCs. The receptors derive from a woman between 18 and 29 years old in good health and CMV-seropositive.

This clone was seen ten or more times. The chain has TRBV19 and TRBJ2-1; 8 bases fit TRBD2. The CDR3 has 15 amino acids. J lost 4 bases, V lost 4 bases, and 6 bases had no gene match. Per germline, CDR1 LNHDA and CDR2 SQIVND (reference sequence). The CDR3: CASSRTSGDYNEQFF. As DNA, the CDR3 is TGTGCCAGTAGTAGAACTAGCGGTGATTACAATGAGCAGTTCTTC.

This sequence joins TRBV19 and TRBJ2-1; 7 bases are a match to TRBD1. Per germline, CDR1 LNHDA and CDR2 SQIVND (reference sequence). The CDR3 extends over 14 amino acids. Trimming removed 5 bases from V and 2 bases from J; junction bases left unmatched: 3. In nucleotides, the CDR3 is TGTGCCAGTAGTGGGGGACAGACCTACAATGAGCAGTTCTTC. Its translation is CASSGGQTYNEQFF.

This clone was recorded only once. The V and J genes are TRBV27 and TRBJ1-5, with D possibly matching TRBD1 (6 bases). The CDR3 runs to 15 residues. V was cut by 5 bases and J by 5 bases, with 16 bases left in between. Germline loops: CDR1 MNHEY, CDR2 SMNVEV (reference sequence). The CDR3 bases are TGTGCCAGCAGTAGCACAGGGTTTCCGGATCAGCCCCAGCATTTT. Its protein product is CASSSTGFPDQPQHF.

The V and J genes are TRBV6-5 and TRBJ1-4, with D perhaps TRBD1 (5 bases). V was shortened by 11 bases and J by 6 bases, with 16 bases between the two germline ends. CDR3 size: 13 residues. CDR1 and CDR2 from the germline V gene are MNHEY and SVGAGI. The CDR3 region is CASGGGADEKLFF. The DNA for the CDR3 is TGTGCCTCCGGCGGTGGGGCGGATGAAAAACTGTTTTTT.

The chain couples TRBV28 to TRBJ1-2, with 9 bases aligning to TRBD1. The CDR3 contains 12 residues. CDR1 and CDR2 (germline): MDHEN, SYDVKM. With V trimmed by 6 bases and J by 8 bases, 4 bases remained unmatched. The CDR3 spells CASRGQGGGYTF. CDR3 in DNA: TGTGCCAGCAGGGGACAGGGTGGCGGCTACACCTTC.

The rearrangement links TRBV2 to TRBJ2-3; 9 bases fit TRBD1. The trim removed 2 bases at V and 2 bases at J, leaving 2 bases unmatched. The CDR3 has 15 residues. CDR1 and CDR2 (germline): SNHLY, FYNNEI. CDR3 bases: TGTGCCAGCAGTGAATGGGACAGGGTCACAGATACGCAGTATTTT. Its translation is CASSEWDRVTDTQYF.

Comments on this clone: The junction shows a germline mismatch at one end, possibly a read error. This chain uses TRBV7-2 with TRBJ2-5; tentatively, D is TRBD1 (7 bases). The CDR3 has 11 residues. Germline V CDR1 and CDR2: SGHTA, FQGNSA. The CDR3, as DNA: TGTGCCAGCCCCGGGGGACAGCTTGTTCACTTC. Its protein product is CASPGGQLVHF.

The CDR3 region is CASSPEGMNQPQHF. Written as DNA, the CDR3 is TGTGCCAGCTCACCGGAGGGGATGAATCAGCCCCAGCATTTT. The rearrangement joins TRBV18 to TRBJ1-5; D is possibly TRBD1 (5 bases). The germline V gene encodes CDR1 KGHSH and CDR2 LQKENI. V lost 3 bases and J 4 bases, leaving 10 bases between the germline ends. The CDR3 length is 14 residues. The full variable domain, its missing parts supplied by reference TRBV18 and TRBJ1-5, is NAGVMQNPRHLVRRRGQEARLRCSPMKGHSHVYWYRQLPEEGLKFMVYLQKENIIDESGMPKERFSAEFPKEGPSILRIQQVVRGDSAAYFCASSPEGMNQPQHFGDGTRLSIL.

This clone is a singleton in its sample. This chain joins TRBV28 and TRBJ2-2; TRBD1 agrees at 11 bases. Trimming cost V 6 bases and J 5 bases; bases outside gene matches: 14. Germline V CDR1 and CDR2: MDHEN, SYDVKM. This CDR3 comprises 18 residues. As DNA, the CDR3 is TGTGCCAGCAGACCAATCCCGGGACAGGGGGTGAGGACCGGGGAGCTGTTTTTT. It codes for CASRPIPGQGVRTGELFF.

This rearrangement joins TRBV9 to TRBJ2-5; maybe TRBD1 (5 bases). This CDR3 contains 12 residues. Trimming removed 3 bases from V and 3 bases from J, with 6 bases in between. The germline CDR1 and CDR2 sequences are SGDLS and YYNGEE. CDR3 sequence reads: CASSGGEETQYF. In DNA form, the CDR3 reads TGTGCCAGCAGCGGGGGCGAAGAGACCCAGTACTTC. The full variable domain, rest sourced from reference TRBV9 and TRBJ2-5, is DSGVTQTPKHLITATGQRVTLRCSPRSGDLSVYWYQQSLDQGLQFLIQYYNGEERAKGNILERFSAQQFPDLHSELNLSSLELGDSALYFCASSGGEETQYFGPGTRLLVL.

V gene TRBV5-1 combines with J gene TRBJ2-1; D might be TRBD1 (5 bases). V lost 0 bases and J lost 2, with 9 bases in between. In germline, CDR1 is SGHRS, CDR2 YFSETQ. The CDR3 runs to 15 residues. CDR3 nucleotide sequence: TGCGCCAGCAGCTTGGCAAGGGGCACCTACAATGAGCAGTTCTTC. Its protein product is CASSLARGTYNEQFF. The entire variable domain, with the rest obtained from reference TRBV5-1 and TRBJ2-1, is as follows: KAGVTQTPRYLIKTRGQQVTLSCSPISGHRSVSWYQQTPGQGLQFLFEYFSETQRNKGNFPGRFSGRQFSNSRSEMNVSTLELGDSALYLCASSLARGTYNEQFFGPGTRLTVL.